The clone carrying this T cell receptor (beta chain) was seen ten or more times. Its antigen is not identified. Stated time point: newly diagnosed GD, antithyroid drugs for less than 3 months. The TCR library used RNA extracted from PBMCs. This entry comes from a study of regulatory T cells in long-lasting Graves disease. This CDR3 spans 13 amino acids. Trimming took off 6 bases at V and 0 bases at J, with 5 bases between the two ends. CDR1 MDHEN and CDR2 SYDVKM come from the germline V gene. TCR beta libraries were built with iRepertoire HTBI primers and Arm-PCR of CDR3 regions. TCRdb analysed the multiplex PCR reads with MiXCR anew, one entry per CDR3 protein. The sample consists of roughly 500,000 distinct CDR3 sequences, approximately 12% of them appearing once. General study findings and limits: It was in persistent disease that TRBV28, TRBJ1-2 and TRBJ2-5 were favored.

The same sample was also studied in work on T cells in Graves' hyperthyroidism and ophthalmopathy.

The TCR comes from a woman younger than 45 with Graves disease. The material sequenced was peripheral blood mononuclear cells (PBMCs), taken at new diagnosis, from a patient treated with antithyroid drugs. This rearrangement joins TRBV28 to TRBJ2-2; D remains ambiguous. CDR3 bases: TGTGCCAGCAGCCTCCCGAACACCGGGGAGCTGTTTTTT. It specifies CASSLPNTGELFF.